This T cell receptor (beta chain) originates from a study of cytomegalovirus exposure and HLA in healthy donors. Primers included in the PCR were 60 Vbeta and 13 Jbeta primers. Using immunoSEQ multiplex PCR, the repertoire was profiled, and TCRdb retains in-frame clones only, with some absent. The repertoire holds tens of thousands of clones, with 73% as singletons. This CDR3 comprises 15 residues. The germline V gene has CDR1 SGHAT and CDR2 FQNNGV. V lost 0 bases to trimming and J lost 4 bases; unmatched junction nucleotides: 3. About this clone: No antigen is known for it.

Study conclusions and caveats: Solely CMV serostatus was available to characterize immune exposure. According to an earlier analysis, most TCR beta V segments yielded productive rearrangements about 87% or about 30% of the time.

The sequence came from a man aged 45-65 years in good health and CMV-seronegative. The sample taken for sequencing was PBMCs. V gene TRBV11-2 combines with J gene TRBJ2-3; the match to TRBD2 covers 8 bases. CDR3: CASSLEPAGADTQYF. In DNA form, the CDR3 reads TGTGCCAGCAGCTTAGAGCCAGCGGGGGCAGATACGCAGTATTTT.